The sequence of this T cell receptor (beta chain) was determined in a study of cytomegalovirus exposure and HLA in healthy donors. Study outcomes and limitations: Researchers reported in a later analysis that a missense DCLRE1C variant was tied to TCR beta V- and J-gene trimming. Some TCR beta chains (roughly 160 of them) were listed as cytomegalovirus-associated. Per a later analysis, HLA-associated TCR beta chains showed more clonal expansion than other, equally common TCR beta chains. Rare sequences made up most TCRs, while some public TCRs were found in many donors.

This PCR relied on a set of 60 Vbeta primers and 13 Jbeta primers. The method was immunoSEQ multiplex PCR; TCRdb's version includes in-frame clones alone and lacks a portion of them. The data contain approximately 46,000 clones, 65% to 80% of them seen just once; the ten biggest clones take up roughly 6.3%. Comment on this clone: Its target is not known.

Sequenced material: PBMCs. The receptor was isolated from a man aged 25-45 years in good health and CMV-seronegative.

The CDR3 here is CASSYAGPHEQYF. The DNA for the CDR3 is TGTGCCAGCAGTTACGCAGGGCCCCACGAGCAGTACTTC. This chain uses TRBV6-5 with TRBJ2-7; possibly TRBD1 for D (5 bases). Germline V CDR1 and CDR2: MNHEY, SVGAGI. This CDR3 is 13 amino acids long. The V end lost 2 bases, the J end lost 5 bases, and 10 bases lay between the germline ends.